The next 18 T cell receptor beta chains were all read from a single sample in a study of control samples from healthy donors and cancer patients. Sequencing used immunoSEQ multiplex PCR; TCRdb keeps in-frame clones, though not all of them. There are approximately 140,000 clones in the sample; under 95% occur only once, and about 5.8% lies in the top ten. Sequencing was carried out using blood. These receptors came from a man aged 18-30 years in good health.

CDR3 amino acids: CASSFDRETLEAFF. DNA of the CDR3: TGTGCCAGCAGCTTTGACAGGGAAACACTTGAAGCTTTCTTT. The chain is built from TRBV5-4 and TRBJ1-1, with 7 positions matching TRBD1. CDR3 length equals 14 residues. V lost 2 bases and J lost 7; bases outside the gene matches: 8. Germline CDR1 SGHNT, CDR2 YYREEE (reference sequence). Full variable domain (outside the CDR3, taken from reference TRBV5-4 and TRBJ1-1): ETGVTQSPTHLIKTRGQQVTLRCSSQSGHNTVSWYQQALGQGPQFIFQYYREEENGRGNFPPRFSGLQFPNYSSELNVNALELDDSALYLCASSFDRETLEAFFGQGTRLTVV.

The CDR3 bases are TGTGCCAGCAGTTTATCCGGGACTAGCGGGTCGTACTTC. It yields the protein CASSLSGTSGSYF. The chain carries TRBV27 and TRBJ2-7; 12 positions match TRBD2. The junction had 3 bases not matched to a gene; V was cut back by 0 bases and J by 12 bases. Germline loops: CDR1 MNHEY, CDR2 SMNVEV (reference sequence). The CDR3 loop spans 13 amino acids.

The chain employs TRBV4-1 and TRBJ1-1; no reliable D call. With 0 bases removed from V and 1 base from J, the gap between germline ends came to 15 bases. The CDR3 loop spans 17 amino acids. Germline CDR1 reads MGHRA; CDR2 reads YSYEKL. The CDR3: CASSQDKGFRENTEAFF. The CDR3 bases are TGCGCCAGCAGCCAAGATAAAGGATTTCGGGAGAACACTGAAGCTTTCTTT.

The V gene is TRBV30, the J gene TRBJ2-3; 7 bases line up with TRBD2. Trimming cost V 2 bases and J 1 base; bases outside gene matches: 18. The length of the CDR3 is 19 residues. The germline CDR1 and CDR2 sequences are GTSNPN and SVGIG (reference sequence). CDR3: CAWSSIHNSGAYRTDTQYF. Here the CDR3 DNA reads TGTGCCTGGAGTTCTATCCACAACAGCGGGGCATACCGCACAGATACGCAGTATTTT.

V usage is TRBV6-5 and J usage is TRBJ1-2; D may be TRBD1 (5 bases). Trimming took off 6 bases at V and 4 bases at J, with 9 bases between the two ends. CDR1 MNHEY and CDR2 SVGAGI come from the germline V gene. This CDR3 comprises 12 residues. The CDR3 nucleotides are TGTGCCAGCAGGAGGGGCGTCTATGGCTACACCTTC. It translates to CASRRGVYGYTF.

The rearrangement uses TRBV4-3 and TRBJ1-1; D is perhaps TRBD1 (5 bases). The CDR3 consists of 14 residues. Germline CDR1 and CDR2: LGHNA and YSLEER. Trimming removed 3 bases from V and 7 bases from J, with 15 bases in between. CDR3 residues: CASSHPGRLNEAFF. CDR3 nucleotide sequence: TGCGCCAGCAGCCATCCGGGACGGCTGAATGAAGCTTTCTTT.

J is TRBJ2-7 and V is TRBV4-2; 8 bases fit TRBD2. The CDR3 has 15 residues. J gave up 1 base and V 4 bases, and 6 bases lay outside the gene matches. CDR1 is LGHNA and CDR2 is YNFKEQ in the germline V gene. This chain's CDR3 is CASSPGLVGSYEQYF. DNA for the CDR3: TGTGCCAGCAGCCCGGGACTAGTCGGTTCCTACGAGCAGTACTTC.

The chain recombines TRBV4-1 with TRBJ2-1, with D perhaps being TRBD1 or TRBD2 (6 bases each). The germline gives CDR1 MGHRA, CDR2 YSYEKL. V dropped 1 base and J dropped 8 bases, with 15 bases sitting between them. This CDR3 spans 15 amino acids. The CDR3 loop is CASSQVVSGGYEQFF. For the CDR3, the DNA is TGCGCCAGCAGCCAAGTAGTCTCCGGGGGCTATGAGCAGTTCTTC.

This clone was counted a single time. The gene calls are TRBV10-1 and TRBJ2-7; 8 nucleotides match TRBD1. Germline CDR1 reads WNHNN; CDR2 reads SYGVQD (reference sequence). This CDR3 has 14 residues. Germline trimming cut 6 bases from V and 4 bases from J; bases unmatched to any gene: 8. The CDR3 spells CASSLGDRWYEQYF. The CDR3 bases are TGCGCCAGCAGCCTGGGGGACAGGTGGTACGAGCAGTACTTC.

V and J are TRBV4-1 and TRBJ2-2; 8 bases align to TRBD1. V dropped 4 bases and J dropped 5; count of bases not matched to a gene: 6. The germline CDR1 and CDR2 sequences are MGHRA and YSYEKL. The CDR3 covers 15 residues. The CDR3 region has the DNA TGCGCCAGCAGCCGAGGACAGGGTCGAACCGGGGAGCTGTTTTTT. Residues: CASSRGQGRTGELFF.

The chain carries TRBV4-1 and TRBJ2-7; D might be TRBD1 (5 bases). V was pared by 4 bases and J by 3 bases, with 10 bases between. Looked up from germline, CDR1 is MGHRA and CDR2 is YSYEKL. This CDR3 contains 13 residues. The CDR3, as DNA: TGCGCCAGCAGCCTGACAGAGCTCTACGAGCAGTACTTC. This sequence encodes CASSLTELYEQYF.

The chain links TRBV20-1 to TRBJ1-6; TRBD1 might be the D (5 bases). This CDR3 comprises 11 residues. Germline V lookup: CDR1 DFQATT, CDR2 SNEGSKA (reference sequence). V was cut by 6 bases and J by 14 bases, with 14 bases left in between. The CDR3 coding sequence is TGCAGTGCCCATAGGGACTTAACCCTCCACTTT. This encodes CSAHRDLTLHF.

V is TRBV28 and J is TRBJ1-2; no reliable D call. Trimming removed 3 bases from V and 4 bases from J, with 6 bases in between. Germline V gene sequence: CDR1 MDHEN, CDR2 SYDVKM. The CDR3 is made up of 12 amino acids. The CDR3 bases are TGTGCCAGCAGTTTCTATAGCTATGGCTACACCTTC. This encodes CASSFYSYGYTF.

V and J are TRBV30 and TRBJ1-1, with TRBD1 matching 9 bases. This CDR3 is built from 13 residues. CDR1 is GTSNPN and CDR2 is SVGIG in the germline V gene (reference sequence). J lost 2 bases, V lost 5 bases, and 3 bases had no gene match. In DNA form, the CDR3 reads TGTGCCTGGGGGACAGGGATTAACACTGAAGCTTTCTTT. It codes for CAWGTGINTEAFF.

The chain combines TRBV10-3 with TRBJ1-2; no clear D. CDR3 length equals 14 residues. V lost 2 bases to trimming and J lost 5 bases, with 12 bases between them. Per germline, CDR1 ENHRY and CDR2 SYGVKD. For the CDR3, the DNA is TGTGCCATCAGTGAGACAAAGGGAGGGTATGGCTACACCTTC. Translation: CAISETKGGYGYTF.

The gene calls are TRBV11-2 and TRBJ2-1, with TRBD2 matching 9 bases. The CDR3 is 15 amino acids. CDR1 SGHAT and CDR2 FQNNGV come from the germline V gene. V trimming: 4 bases; J trimming: 5 bases; junction bases outside the gene matches: 6. CDR3 coding DNA: TGTGCCAGCAGCTCCAGCGGGAGGATCGACAATGAGCAGTTCTTC. The encoded protein is CASSSSGRIDNEQFF.

CDR3 nucleotide sequence: TGTGCCAGCAGCCCCGACCGAGCGGGAGGGAGTGTCGAGCAGTACTTC. Amino acids: CASSPDRAGGSVEQYF. The chain is built from TRBV13 and TRBJ2-7; 10 nucleotides line up with TRBD2. With 5 bases clipped from V and 6 bases from J, the junction kept 13 bases outside the gene matches. The CDR3 sequence is 16 residues long. Per germline, CDR1 PRHDT and CDR2 FYEKMQ (reference sequence).

The V and J genes are TRBV9 and TRBJ2-1, with 10 bases that match TRBD2. The germline CDR1 and CDR2 sequences are SGDLS and YYNGEE. The CDR3 length is 16 residues. Trimming cost V 4 bases and J 2 bases; bases outside gene matches: 6. The CDR3 bases are TGTGCCAGCAGCTCCCGAGCGGGAGGGCCCTACAATGAGCAGTTCTTC. Amino acids: CASSSRAGGPYNEQFF. The whole variable domain, remainder taken from reference TRBV9 and TRBJ2-1, is DSGVTQTPKHLITATGQRVTLRCSPRSGDLSVYWYQQSLDQGLQFLIQYYNGEERAKGNILERFSAQQFPDLHSELNLSSLELGDSALYFCASSSRAGGPYNEQFFGPGTRLTVL.